This TCR beta chain appears in the sequencing data of a study of cytomegalovirus exposure and HLA in healthy donors. Regarding the study as a whole: A previous analysis found most TCR beta V segments productive roughly 87% or roughly 30% of the time. Among immune exposure information, only CMV serostatus was available. Most sequenced TCRs were rare (though some public TCRs occurred in many donors).

For this clone: Its antigen is unknown.

PCR was performed using 60 Vbeta and 13 Jbeta primers. This table comes from immunoSEQ multiplex PCR, and its TCRdb copy is limited to in-frame clones, with some not included. The sample lists under 150,000 clones; less than 80% were seen once. Between the trimmed V and J ends, which lost 0 bases and 1 base, there was a span of 10 bases. The germline CDR1 and CDR2 sequences are MNHNS and SASEGT. The CDR3 is made up of 15 amino acids. Source material: PBMCs. The clonotype was recovered from a woman aged 40-49 years in good health and CMV-seropositive. The chain couples TRBV6-1 to TRBJ2-7, with TRBD2 as a possible D gene (6 bases). The CDR3 here is CASSEALLASYEQYF. Written as DNA, the CDR3 is TGTGCCAGCAGTGAAGCGCTTCTAGCGTCCTACGAGCAGTACTTC.